This T cell receptor (beta chain) originates from a study of cytomegalovirus exposure and HLA in healthy donors. General observations from the study: It was taken for granted in presence/absence analyses that sequencing depth across donors was roughly uniform. No immune exposure information besides CMV serostatus was available.

When sampled, the donors appeared nominally healthy, though they likely had unrecorded immune exposures. The CDR3 has 19 amino acids. Germline V CDR1 and CDR2: MGHRA, YSYEKL. Trimming cost V 8 bases and J 0 bases, with 25 bases left between them. PCR used 60 Vbeta primers and 13 Jbeta primers. Profiling relied on immunoSEQ multiplex PCR, and the TCRdb table lists in-frame clones only, not all of them. The sample lists 140,000 to 150,000 clones; about 80% were seen once. This clone was seen just once. Its antigen remains unknown. The sequenced material came from PBMCs. The chain recombines TRBV4-1 with TRBJ2-2, with D possibly TRBD2 on 5 matching bases. This clonotype was sampled from a middle-aged man in good health and CMV-seronegative. The chain's CDR3 is CASCLLPSGSGPNTGELFF. The CDR3 bases are TGCGCCAGCTGCCTTTTACCTTCTGGGAGCGGTCCGAACACCGGGGAGCTGTTTTTT.